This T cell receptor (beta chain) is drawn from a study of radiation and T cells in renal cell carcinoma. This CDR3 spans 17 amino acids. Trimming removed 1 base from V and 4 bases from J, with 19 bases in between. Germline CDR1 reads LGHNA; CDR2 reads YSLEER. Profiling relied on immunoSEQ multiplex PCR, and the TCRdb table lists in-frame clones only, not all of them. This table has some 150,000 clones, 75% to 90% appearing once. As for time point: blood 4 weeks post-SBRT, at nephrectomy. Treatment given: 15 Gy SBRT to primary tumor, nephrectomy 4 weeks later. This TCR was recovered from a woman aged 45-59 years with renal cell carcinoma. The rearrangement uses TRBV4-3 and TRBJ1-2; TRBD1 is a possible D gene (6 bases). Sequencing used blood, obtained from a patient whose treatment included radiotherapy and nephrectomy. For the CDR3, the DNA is TGCGCCAGCAGCCAAGCCACAAGAGGATCAGGGGTCTATGGCTACACCTTC. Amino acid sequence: CASSQATRGSGVYGYTF.